This entry lists 7 T cell receptor beta chains sequenced from one sample in a study of neoadjuvant anti-PD-1 for oral cavity cancer. Here immunoSEQ multiplex PCR was the method, and the copy in TCRdb shows in-frame clones only, minus some. The sample lists approximately 12,000 clones, over 50% occurring once. The sample consisted of tumor tissue, taken before nivolumab (anti-PD-1) treatment. All receptors derive from a person aged 40 to 85 with oral cavity squamous cell carcinoma.

The chain recombines TRBV7-9 with TRBJ1-3, with a possible D match to TRBD1 (6 bases). Germline CDR1 and CDR2: SEHNR and FQNEAQ (reference sequence). Trimming left V 4 bases short and J 3 bases short, with 19 bases between. The CDR3 has 17 residues. CDR3 protein: CASSWGETGLYGNTIYF. CDR3 bases: TGTGCCAGCAGCTGGGGGGAAACAGGGTTGTATGGAAACACCATATATTTT.

The chain employs TRBV9 and TRBJ2-7; the match to TRBD2 covers 9 bases. Looked up from germline, CDR1 is SGDLS and CDR2 is YYNGEE. J was trimmed by 6 bases and V by 7 bases; bases with no gene match: 8. This CDR3 is built from 13 residues. CDR3 protein: CASGAGGPREQYF. In nucleotides, the CDR3 is TGTGCCAGCGGGGCGGGAGGGCCTCGCGAGCAGTACTTC.

This chain uses TRBV5-4 with TRBJ1-1; D is unclear. The CDR3 has 11 residues. Deletions cut 5 bases from V and 1 base from J, with 3 bases between. Germline assignment: CDR1 SGHNT and CDR2 YYREEE (reference sequence). Here the CDR3 DNA reads TGTGCCAGCAGTAAGAACACTGAAGCTTTCTTT. Amino acid sequence: CASSKNTEAFF.

Only a few counts were recorded for this clone. DNA of the CDR3: TGTGCCAGCAGTGAAAGCGCGGGAGTAATCCACGAGCAGTACTTC. Translation gives CASSESAGVIHEQYF. The J gene is TRBJ2-7, the V gene TRBV2; 7 bases line up with TRBD2. The CDR3 totals 15 residues. Germline assignment: CDR1 SNHLY and CDR2 FYNNEI. The J segment lost 5 bases and the V segment lost 2 bases, leaving 9 bases of the junction unmatched.

A few counts support this clone. The chain uses TRBV2 and TRBJ1-1; 8 positions match TRBD1. J gave up 11 bases and V 5 bases, and 13 bases lay outside the gene matches. CDR1 and CDR2 from the germline V gene are SNHLY and FYNNEI. This CDR3 is 14 amino acids long. Here the CDR3 reads CASSPDRGPHGAFF. DNA of the CDR3: TGTGCCAGCAGTCCAGACAGGGGTCCCCACGGGGCTTTCTTT.

The rearrangement joins TRBV2 to TRBJ1-1; tentative D call: TRBD1 (5 bases). The CDR3 has 13 residues. The germline gives CDR1 SNHLY, CDR2 FYNNEI. Between the trimmed V and J ends, which lost 6 bases and 4 bases, there was a span of 12 bases. CDR3 protein: CASRAGRSTEAFF. As DNA, the CDR3 is TGTGCCAGCAGGGCAGGGCGTAGCACTGAAGCTTTCTTT. The full variable domain, completed using reference TRBV2 and TRBJ1-1, is EPEVTQTPSHQVTQMGQEVILRCVPISNHLYFYWYRQILGQKVEFLVSFYNNEISEKSEIFDDQFSVERPDGSNFTLKIRSTKLEDSAMYFCASRAGRSTEAFFGQGTRLTVV.

This clone was seen a handful of times. This chain connects TRBV28 to TRBJ1-2; D remains ambiguous. With 3 bases removed from V and 7 bases from J, the gap between germline ends came to 9 bases. This CDR3 contains 12 residues. The germline CDR1 and CDR2 sequences are MDHEN and SYDVKM. The CDR3 here is CASSLWVGGYTF. CDR3 DNA: TGTGCCAGCAGTTTGTGGGTCGGTGGCTACACCTTC.